Listed below are T cell receptor beta chains from one sample, sequenced in a study of radiotherapy plus CTLA-4 blockade in lung cancer. Assay used: immunoSEQ multiplex PCR; TCRdb lists only in-frame clones, some missing. Counted here are roughly 110,000 clones, more than 70% occurring once; the ten biggest clones make up under 2.5%. This material consisted of peripheral blood, taken from a patient treated with radiotherapy plus ipilimumab. These receptors were collected from a human donor with non-small cell lung cancer that progressed on radiotherapy plus ipilimumab. Some clones in this sample may be carry-over from other donors' samples. Each CDR3 is given with its conserved first and last residue.

v_gene,CDR3aa
TRBV11-3,CASSLGRNTEAFF
TRBV4-1,CASSQSGSDRGLEQYF
TRBV10-3,CAISGPRTPQHF
TRBV19,CASSPILKTGLNTEAFF
TRBV4-3,CASSQDPEDLYNSPLHF
TRBV10-3,CAINADVGQPQHF
TRBV11-2,CASSLGITVNEQFF
TRBV5-1,CASSPGTADYEQYF
TRBV7-8,CASSSVGQGSNQPQHF
TRBV28,CASSPTHRDGVLGF
TRBV5-1,CASRPRGGQVSSGTGELFF
TRBV7-7,CASSLGTVQETQYF
TRBV9,CASSVGTGARKLFF
TRBV27,CASSPRGAGETQYF
TRBV9,CASSILAGGITDTQYF
TRBV4-2,CASSQIFPGQGGYEQYF
TRBV7-2,CASSLVGSGGPTDTQYF